The 3 T cell receptor beta chains in this list originate from one sample, sequenced in a study of blood T cell repertoires in COVID-19. The assay was immunoSEQ multiplex PCR, and TCRdb's table has in-frame clones only and misses some. The table has 80,000 to 90,000 clones, roughly 90% seen once; the top ten hold more than 1%. Sequencing was performed on peripheral blood. All receptors derive from a man older than 75 with active or convalescent COVID-19.

The chain combines TRBV9 with TRBJ2-2; 10 bases are shared with TRBD2. The V gene's germline CDR1 is SGDLS and CDR2 YYNGEE. CDR3 length equals 17 residues. V lost 0 bases, J lost 5 bases, and 7 bases stayed unmatched. The CDR3 DNA sequence: TGTGCCAGCAGCGTAGGGTCTCTAGCGGGAGCGACCGGGGAGCTGTTTTTT. It is translated as CASSVGSLAGATGELFF.

The chain uses TRBV9 and TRBJ1-6; tentatively, D is TRBD1 (5 bases). V was pared by 1 base and J by 8 bases, with 7 bases between. The CDR3 loop spans 13 amino acids. Germline V lookup: CDR1 SGDLS, CDR2 YYNGEE. The CDR3 DNA follows: TGTGCCAGCAGCGTACAGGGCGATTCACCCCTCCACTTT. This codes for CASSVQGDSPLHF.

This sequence joins TRBV6-2 or TRBV6-3 and TRBJ2-7; 11 positions agree with TRBD1. Germline trimming cut 5 bases from V and 2 bases from J; bases unmatched to any gene: 2. From germline, CDR1 is MNHEY and CDR2 SVGEGT. The CDR3 loop spans 14 amino acids. Written as DNA, the CDR3 is TGTGCCAGCAGTGGGACAGGGGGGGCCTACGAGCAGTACTTC. Amino acids: CASSGTGGAYEQYF.